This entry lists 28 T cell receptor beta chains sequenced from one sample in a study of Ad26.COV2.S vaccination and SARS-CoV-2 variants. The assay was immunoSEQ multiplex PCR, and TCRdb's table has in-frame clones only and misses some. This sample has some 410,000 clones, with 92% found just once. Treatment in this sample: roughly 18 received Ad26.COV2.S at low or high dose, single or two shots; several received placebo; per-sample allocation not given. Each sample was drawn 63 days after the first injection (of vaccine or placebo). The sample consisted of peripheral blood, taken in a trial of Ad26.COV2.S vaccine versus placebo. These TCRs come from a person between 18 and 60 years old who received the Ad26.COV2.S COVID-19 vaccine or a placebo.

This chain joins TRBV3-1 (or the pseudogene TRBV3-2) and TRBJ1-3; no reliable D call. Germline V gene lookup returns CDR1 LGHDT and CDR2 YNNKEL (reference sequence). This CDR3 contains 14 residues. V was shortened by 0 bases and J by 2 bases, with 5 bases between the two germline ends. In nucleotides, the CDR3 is TGTGCCAGCAGCCAAGATGGGGCTGGAAACACCATATATTTT. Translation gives CASSQDGAGNTIYF.

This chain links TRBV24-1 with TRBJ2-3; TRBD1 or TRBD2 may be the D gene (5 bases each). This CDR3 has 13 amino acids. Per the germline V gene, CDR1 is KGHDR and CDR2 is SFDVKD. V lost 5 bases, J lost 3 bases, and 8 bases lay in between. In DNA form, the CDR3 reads TGTGCCACCAGTGTCGAGGGGACAGATACGCAGTATTTT. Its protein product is CATSVEGTDTQYF.

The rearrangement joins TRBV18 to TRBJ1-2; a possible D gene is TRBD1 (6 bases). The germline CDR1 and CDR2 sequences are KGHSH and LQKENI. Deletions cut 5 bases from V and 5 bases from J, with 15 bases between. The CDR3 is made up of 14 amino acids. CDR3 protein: CASSSGQTSYGYTF. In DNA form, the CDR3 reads TGTGCCAGCTCATCCGGACAGACCTCATATGGCTACACCTTC.

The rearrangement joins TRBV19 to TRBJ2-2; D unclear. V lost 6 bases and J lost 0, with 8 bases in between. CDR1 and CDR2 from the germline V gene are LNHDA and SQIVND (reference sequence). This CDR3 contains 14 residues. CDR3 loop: CASRSRANTGELFF. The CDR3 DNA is TGTGCCAGTAGAAGTCGAGCGAACACCGGGGAGCTGTTTTTT. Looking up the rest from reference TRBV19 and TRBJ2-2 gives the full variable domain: DGGITQSPKYLFRKEGQNVTLSCEQNLNHDAMYWYRQDPGQGLRLIYYSQIVNDFQKGDIAEGYSVSREKKESFPLTVTSAQKNPTAFYLCASRSRANTGELFFGEGSRLTVL.

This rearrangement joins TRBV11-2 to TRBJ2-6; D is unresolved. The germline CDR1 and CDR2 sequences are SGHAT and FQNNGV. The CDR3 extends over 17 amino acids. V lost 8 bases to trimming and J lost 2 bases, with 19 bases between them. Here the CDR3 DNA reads TGTGCCAGCGCATTAGGGTTAAAGGCGGCTGGGGCCAACGTCCTGACTTTC. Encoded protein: CASALGLKAAGANVLTF. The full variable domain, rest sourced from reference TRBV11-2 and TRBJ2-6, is EAGVAQSPRYKIIEKRQSVAFWCNPISGHATLYWYQQILGQGPKLLIQFQNNGVVDDSQLPKDRFSAERLKGVDSTLKIQPAKLEDSAVYLCASALGLKAAGANVLTFGAGSRLTVL.

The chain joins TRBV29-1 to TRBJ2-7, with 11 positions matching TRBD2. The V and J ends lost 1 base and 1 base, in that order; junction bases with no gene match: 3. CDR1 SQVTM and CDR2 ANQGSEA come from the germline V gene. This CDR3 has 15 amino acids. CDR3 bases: TGCAGCGTTGAAGTAGCGGGGGGGCGGTCCTACGAGCAGTACTTC. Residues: CSVEVAGGRSYEQYF.

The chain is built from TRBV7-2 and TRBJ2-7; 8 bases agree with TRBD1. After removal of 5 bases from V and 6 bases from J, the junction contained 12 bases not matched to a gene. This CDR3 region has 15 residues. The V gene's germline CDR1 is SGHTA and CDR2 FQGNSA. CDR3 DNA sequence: TGTGCCAGCAGCCTTCGGACAGGGATAGGATTCGAGCAGTACTTC. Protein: CASSLRTGIGFEQYF.

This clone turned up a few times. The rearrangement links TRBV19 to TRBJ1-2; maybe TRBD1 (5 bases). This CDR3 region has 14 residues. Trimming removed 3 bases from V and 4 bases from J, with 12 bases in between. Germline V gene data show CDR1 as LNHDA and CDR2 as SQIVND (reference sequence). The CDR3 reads CASSIFGAGYGYTF. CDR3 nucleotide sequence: TGTGCCAGTAGTATCTTCGGGGCAGGCTATGGCTACACCTTC.

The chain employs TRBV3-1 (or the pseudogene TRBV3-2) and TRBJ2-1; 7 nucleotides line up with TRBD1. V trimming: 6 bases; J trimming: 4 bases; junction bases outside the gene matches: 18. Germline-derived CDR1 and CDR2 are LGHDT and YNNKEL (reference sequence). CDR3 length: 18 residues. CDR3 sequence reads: CASSTGERKWSFYNEQFF. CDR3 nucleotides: TGTGCCAGCAGTACAGGGGAGAGAAAATGGTCATTTTACAATGAGCAGTTCTTC.

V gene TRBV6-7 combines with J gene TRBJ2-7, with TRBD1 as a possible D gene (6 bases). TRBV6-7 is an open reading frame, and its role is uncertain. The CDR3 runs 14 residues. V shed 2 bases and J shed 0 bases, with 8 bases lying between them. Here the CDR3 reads CASSYRQASYEQYF. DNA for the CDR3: TGTGCCAGCAGTTACAGACAGGCCTCCTACGAGCAGTACTTC.

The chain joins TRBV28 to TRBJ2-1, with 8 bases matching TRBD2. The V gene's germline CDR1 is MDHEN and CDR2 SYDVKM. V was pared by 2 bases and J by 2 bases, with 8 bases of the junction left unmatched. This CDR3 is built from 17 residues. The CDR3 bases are TGTGCCAGCAGTTTAAACGGTGGCGGGGGGACCTACAATGAGCAGTTCTTC. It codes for CASSLNGGGGTYNEQFF.

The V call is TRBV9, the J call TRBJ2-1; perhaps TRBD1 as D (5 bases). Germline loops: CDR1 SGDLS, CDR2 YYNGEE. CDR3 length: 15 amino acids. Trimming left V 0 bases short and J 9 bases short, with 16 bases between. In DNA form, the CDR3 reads TGTGCCAGCAGCGTAGAGGCAGGGTCTCTCGGTGAGCAGTTCTTC. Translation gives CASSVEAGSLGEQFF.

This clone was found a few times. CDR3 loop: CASSWGNTEAFF. The CDR3 DNA sequence: TGTGCCAGCAGCTGGGGGAACACTGAAGCTTTCTTT. This chain links TRBV5-4 with TRBJ1-1, with D uncertain. With 3 bases removed from V and 1 base from J, the gap between germline ends came to 4 bases. The CDR3 is 12 residues long. Looked up from germline, CDR1 is SGHNT and CDR2 is YYREEE (reference sequence).

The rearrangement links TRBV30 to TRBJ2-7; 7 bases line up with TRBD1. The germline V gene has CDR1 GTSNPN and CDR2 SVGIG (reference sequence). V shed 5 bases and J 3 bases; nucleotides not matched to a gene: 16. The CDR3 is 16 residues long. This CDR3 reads CAWDRAALKNNYEQYF. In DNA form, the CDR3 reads TGTGCCTGGGACAGGGCAGCTCTTAAAAACAACTACGAGCAGTACTTC. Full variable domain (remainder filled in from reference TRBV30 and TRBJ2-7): SQTIHQWPATLVQPVGSPLSLECTVEGTSNPNLYWYRQAAGRGLQLLFYSVGIGQISSEVPQNLSASRPQDRQFILSSKKLLLSDSGFYLCAWDRAALKNNYEQYFGPGTRLTVT.

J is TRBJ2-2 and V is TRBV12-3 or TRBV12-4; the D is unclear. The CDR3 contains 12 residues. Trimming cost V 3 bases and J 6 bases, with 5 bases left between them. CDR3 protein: CASSFSAGELFF. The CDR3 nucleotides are TGTGCCAGCAGTTTTTCGGCCGGGGAGCTGTTTTTT.

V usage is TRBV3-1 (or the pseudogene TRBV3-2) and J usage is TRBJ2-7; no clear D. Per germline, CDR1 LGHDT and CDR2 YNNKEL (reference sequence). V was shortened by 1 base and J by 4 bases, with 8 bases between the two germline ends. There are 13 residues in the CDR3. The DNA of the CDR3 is TGTGCCAGCAGCCAAGTCTACCTATACGAGCAGTACTTC. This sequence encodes CASSQVYLYEQYF.

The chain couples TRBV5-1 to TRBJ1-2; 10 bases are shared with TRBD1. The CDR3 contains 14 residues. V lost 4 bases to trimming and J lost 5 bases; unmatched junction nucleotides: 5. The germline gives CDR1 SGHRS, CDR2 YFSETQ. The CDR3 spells CASSTGTGEYGYTF. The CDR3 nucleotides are TGCGCCAGCAGCACCGGGACAGGGGAATATGGCTACACCTTC.

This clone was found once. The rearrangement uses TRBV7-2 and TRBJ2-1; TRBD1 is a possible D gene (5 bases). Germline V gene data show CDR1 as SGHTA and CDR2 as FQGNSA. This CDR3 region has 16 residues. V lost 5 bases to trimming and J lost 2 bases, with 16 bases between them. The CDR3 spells CASSLFQQVTYNEQFF. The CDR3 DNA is TGTGCCAGCAGCCTATTTCAACAGGTAACCTACAATGAGCAGTTCTTC.

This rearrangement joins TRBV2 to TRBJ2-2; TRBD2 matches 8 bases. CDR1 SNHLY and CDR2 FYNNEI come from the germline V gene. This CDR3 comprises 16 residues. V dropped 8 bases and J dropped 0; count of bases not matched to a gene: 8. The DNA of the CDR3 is TGTGCCAGCCGTTCCCGAGCGGGGGCGAACACCGGGGAGCTGTTTTTT. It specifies CASRSRAGANTGELFF.

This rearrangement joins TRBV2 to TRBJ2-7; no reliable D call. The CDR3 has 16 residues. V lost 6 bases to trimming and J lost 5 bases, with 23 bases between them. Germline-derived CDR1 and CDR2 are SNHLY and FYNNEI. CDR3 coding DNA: TGTGCCAGCAGATCCGATACTGGGCTAACATTCCACGAGCAGTACTTC. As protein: CASRSDTGLTFHEQYF.

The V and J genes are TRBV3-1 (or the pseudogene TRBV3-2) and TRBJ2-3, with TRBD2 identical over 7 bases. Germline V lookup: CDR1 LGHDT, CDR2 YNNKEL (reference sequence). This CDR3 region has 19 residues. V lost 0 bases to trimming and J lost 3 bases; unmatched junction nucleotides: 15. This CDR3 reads CASSQDHPFTGGSTDTQYF. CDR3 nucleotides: TGTGCCAGCAGCCAAGACCACCCCTTTACGGGGGGTAGTACAGATACGCAGTATTTT.

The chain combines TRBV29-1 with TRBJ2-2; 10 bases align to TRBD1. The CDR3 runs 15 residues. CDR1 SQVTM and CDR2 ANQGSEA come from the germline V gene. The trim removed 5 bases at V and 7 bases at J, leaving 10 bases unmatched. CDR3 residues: CSVLGQGKVSGELFF. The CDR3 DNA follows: TGCAGCGTTCTGGGACAGGGGAAAGTGAGCGGGGAGCTGTTTTTT.

The CDR3 nucleotides read TGCGCCAGCAGCCACCCCGGGGGGCCTAGCGGGACCCTCTTGCCTGAGCAGTTCTTC. This gives the protein CASSHPGGPSGTLLPEQFF. The chain joins TRBV4-1 to TRBJ2-1; 9 nucleotides align to TRBD2. CDR3 size: 19 residues. The germline gives CDR1 MGHRA, CDR2 YSYEKL. Trimming cost V 3 bases and J 9 bases; bases outside gene matches: 21.

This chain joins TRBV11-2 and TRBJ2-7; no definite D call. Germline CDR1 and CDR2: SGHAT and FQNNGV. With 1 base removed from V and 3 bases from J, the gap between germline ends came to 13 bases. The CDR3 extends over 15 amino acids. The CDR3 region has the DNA TGTGCCAGCAGCTTAGTGCCGGTAAAAGGCTACGAGCAGTACTTC. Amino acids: CASSLVPVKGYEQYF.

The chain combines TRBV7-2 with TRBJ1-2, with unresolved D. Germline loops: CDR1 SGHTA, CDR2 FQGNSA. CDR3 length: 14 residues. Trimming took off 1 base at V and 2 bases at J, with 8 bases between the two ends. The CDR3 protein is CASSLDTGNYGYTF. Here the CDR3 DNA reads TGTGCCAGCAGCTTAGATACCGGCAACTATGGCTACACCTTC. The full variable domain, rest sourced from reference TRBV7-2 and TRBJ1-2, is GAGVSQSPSNKVTEKGKDVELRCDPISGHTALYWYRQSLGQGLEFLIYFQGNSAPDKSGLPSDRFSAERTGGSVSTLTIQRTQQEDSAVYLCASSLDTGNYGYTFGSGTRLTVV.

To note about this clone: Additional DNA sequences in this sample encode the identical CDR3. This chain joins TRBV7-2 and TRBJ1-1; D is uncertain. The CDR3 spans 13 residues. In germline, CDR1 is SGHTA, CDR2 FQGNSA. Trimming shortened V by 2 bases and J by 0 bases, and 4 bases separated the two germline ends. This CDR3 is CASSLTMNTEAFF. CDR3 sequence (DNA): TGTGCCAGCAGCTTAACCATGAACACTGAAGCTTTCTTT.

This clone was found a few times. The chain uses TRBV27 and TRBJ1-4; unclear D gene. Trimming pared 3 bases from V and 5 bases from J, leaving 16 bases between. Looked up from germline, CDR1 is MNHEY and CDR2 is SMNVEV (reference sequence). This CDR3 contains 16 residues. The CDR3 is CASSLGPYSSNEKLFF. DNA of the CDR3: TGTGCCAGCAGTTTGGGCCCCTACAGCTCAAATGAAAAACTGTTTTTT.

Written as DNA, the CDR3 is TGTGCCAGCAGCCCAGGGACAGGGAGGGACGAGCAGTACTTC. Protein: CASSPGTGRDEQYF. The chain combines TRBV11-2 with TRBJ2-7; 9 nucleotides align to TRBD1. Trimming took 5 bases from V and 5 from J; bases not matched to a gene: 7. This CDR3 has 14 residues. In germline, CDR1 is SGHAT, CDR2 FQNNGV.